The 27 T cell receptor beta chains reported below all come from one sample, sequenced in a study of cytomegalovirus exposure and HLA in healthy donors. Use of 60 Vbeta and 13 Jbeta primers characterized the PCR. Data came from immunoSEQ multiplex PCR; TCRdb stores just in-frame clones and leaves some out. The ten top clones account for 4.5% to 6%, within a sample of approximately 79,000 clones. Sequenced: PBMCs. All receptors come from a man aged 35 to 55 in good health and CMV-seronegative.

The CDR3 region has the DNA TGTGCCAGCAGCCCATTCGACAGGGGAGAGGATGGCTACACCTTC. This sequence encodes CASSPFDRGEDGYTF. The genes are TRBV7-8 and TRBJ1-2, with 8 nucleotides matching TRBD1. V trimming: 5 bases; J trimming: 6 bases; junction bases outside the gene matches: 11. CDR3 length equals 15 residues. Per germline, CDR1 SGHVS and CDR2 FQNEAQ.

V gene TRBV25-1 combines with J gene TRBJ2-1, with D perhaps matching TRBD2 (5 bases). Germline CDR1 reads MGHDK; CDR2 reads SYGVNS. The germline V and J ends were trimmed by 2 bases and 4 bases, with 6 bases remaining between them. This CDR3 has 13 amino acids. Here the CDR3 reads CASSEPGYNEQFF. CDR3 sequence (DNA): TGTGCCAGCAGTGAACCGGGGTACAATGAGCAGTTCTTC.

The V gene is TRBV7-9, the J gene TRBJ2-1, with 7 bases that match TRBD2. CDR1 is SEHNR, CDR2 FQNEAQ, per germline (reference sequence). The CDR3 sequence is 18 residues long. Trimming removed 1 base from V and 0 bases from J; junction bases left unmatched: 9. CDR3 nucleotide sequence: TGTGCCAGCAGCTTAGAGATTGGGCTAGCGGACTCCTACAATGAGCAGTTCTTC. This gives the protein CASSLEIGLADSYNEQFF.

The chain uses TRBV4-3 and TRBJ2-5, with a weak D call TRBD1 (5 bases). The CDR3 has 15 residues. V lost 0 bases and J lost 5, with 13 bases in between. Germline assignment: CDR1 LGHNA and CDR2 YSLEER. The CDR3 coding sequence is TGCGCCAGCAGCCAAGATCAAGGGGTGTGGGAGACCCAGTACTTC. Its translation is CASSQDQGVWETQYF.

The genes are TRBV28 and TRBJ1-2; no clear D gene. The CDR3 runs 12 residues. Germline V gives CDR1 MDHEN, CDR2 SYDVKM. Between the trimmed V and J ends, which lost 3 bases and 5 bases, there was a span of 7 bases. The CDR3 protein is CASSFLGYGYTF. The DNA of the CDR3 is TGTGCCAGCAGTTTTCTCGGTTATGGCTACACCTTC.

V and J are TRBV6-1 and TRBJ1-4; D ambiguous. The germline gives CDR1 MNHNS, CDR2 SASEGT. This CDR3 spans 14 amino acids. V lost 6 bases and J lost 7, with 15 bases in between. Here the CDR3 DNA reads TGTGCCAGCAGGGAGAGGATTCGAAGTGAAAAACTGTTTTTT. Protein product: CASRERIRSEKLFF.

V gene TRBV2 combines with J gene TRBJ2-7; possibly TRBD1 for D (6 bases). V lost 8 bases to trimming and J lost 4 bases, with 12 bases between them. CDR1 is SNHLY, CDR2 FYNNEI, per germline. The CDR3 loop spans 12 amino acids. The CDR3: CASRRDTYEQYF. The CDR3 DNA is TGTGCCAGCCGAAGGGACACTTACGAGCAGTACTTC.

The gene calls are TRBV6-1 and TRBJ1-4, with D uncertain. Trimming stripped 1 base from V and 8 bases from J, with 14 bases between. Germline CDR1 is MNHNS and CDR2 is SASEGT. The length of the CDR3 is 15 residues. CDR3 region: CASSEGLRAGEKLFF. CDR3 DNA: TGTGCCAGCAGTGAAGGTCTCCGGGCGGGCGAAAAACTGTTTTTT.

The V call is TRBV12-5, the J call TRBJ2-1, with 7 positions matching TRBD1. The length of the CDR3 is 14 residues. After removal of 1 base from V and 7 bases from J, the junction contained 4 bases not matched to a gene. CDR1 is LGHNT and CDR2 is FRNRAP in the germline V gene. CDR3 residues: CASGLEGAGNEQFF. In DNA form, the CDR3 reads TGTGCTAGTGGTTTGGAGGGGGCGGGTAATGAGCAGTTCTTC.

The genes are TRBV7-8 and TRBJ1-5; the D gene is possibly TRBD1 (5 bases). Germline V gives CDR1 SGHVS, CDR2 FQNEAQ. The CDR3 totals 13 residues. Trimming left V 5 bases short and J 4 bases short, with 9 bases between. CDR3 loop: CASSAEGNQPQHF. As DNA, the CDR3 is TGTGCCAGCAGCGCGGAGGGGAATCAGCCCCAGCATTTT.

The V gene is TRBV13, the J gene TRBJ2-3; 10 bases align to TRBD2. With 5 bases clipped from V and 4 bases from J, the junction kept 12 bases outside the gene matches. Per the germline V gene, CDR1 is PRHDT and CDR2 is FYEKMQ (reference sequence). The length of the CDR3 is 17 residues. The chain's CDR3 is CASSRFIAGGVPDTQYF. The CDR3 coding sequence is TGTGCCAGCAGCCGATTTATAGCGGGAGGAGTGCCAGATACGCAGTATTTT.

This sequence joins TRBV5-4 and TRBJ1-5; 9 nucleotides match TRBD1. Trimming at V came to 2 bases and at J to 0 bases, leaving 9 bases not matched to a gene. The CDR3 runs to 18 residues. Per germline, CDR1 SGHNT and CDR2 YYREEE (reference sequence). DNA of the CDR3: TGTGCCAGCAGCTTTCGAACGGGACAGGGCCTTAGCAATCAGCCCCAGCATTTT. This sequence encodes CASSFRTGQGLSNQPQHF.

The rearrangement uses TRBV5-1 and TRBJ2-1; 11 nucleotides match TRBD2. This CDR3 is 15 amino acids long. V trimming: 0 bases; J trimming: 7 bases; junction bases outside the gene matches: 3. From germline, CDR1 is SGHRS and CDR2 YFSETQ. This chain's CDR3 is CASSLELAGANEQFF. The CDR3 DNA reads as TGCGCCAGCAGCTTGGAACTAGCGGGAGCGAATGAGCAGTTCTTC.

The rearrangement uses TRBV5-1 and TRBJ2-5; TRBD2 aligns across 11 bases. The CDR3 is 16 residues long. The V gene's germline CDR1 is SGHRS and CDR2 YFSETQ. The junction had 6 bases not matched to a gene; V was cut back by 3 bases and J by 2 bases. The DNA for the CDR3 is TGCGCCAGCAGCTCGGGACTAGCGGAGAGGCAAGAGACCCAGTACTTC. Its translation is CASSSGLAERQETQYF.

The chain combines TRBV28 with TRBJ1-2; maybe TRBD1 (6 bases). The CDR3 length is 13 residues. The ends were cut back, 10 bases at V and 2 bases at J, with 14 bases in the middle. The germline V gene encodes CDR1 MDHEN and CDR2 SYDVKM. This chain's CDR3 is CAITAGANYGYTF. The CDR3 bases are TGTGCCATCACTGCAGGGGCGAACTATGGCTACACCTTC.

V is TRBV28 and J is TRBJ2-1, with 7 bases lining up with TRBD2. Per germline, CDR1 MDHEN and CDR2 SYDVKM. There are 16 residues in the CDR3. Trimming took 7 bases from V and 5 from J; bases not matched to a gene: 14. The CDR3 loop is CASTSAGRVLHNEQFF. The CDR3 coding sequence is TGTGCCAGCACCTCCGCGGGGAGGGTTCTCCACAATGAGCAGTTCTTC.

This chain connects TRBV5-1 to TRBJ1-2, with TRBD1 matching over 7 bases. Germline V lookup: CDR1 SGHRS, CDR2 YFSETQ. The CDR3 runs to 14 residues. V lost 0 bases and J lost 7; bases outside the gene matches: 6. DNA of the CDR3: TGCGCCAGCAGCTTGGCCACAGGGGTGCCTGGCTACACCTTC. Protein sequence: CASSLATGVPGYTF. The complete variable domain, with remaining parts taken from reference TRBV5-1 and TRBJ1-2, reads KAGVTQTPRYLIKTRGQQVTLSCSPISGHRSVSWYQQTPGQGLQFLFEYFSETQRNKGNFPGRFSGRQFSNSRSEMNVSTLELGDSALYLCASSLATGVPGYTFGSGTRLTVV.

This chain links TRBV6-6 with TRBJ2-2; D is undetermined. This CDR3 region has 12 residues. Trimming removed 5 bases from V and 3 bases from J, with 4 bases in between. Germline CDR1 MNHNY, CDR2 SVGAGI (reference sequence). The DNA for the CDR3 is TGTGCCAGCAGTATATACACCGGGGAGCTGTTTTTT. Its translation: CASSIYTGELFF.

CDR3 coding DNA: TGTGCCATCAGTGAGGGGACTAGCGGGGGGTACCAAGAGACCCAGTACTTC. Its translation: CAISEGTSGGYQETQYF. J is TRBJ2-5 and V is TRBV10-3; 15 bases fit TRBD2. CDR1 is ENHRY, CDR2 SYGVKD, per germline. V was pared by 2 bases and J by 0 bases, with 1 base of the junction left unmatched. The CDR3 runs 17 residues.

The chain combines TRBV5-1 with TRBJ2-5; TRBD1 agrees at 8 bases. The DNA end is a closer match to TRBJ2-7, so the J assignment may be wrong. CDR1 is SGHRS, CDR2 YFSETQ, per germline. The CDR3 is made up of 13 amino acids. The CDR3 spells CASSPQTGDEQYF. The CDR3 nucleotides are TGCGCCAGCAGCCCCCAGACAGGGGACGAGCAGTACTTC.

Written as DNA, the CDR3 is TGCGCCAGCAGCTTCTACAGCGGGGGAAGTAACACCGGGGAGCTGTTTTTT. Translating gives CASSFYSGGSNTGELFF. V is TRBV5-1 and J is TRBJ2-2, with 8 bases identical to TRBD2. The V segment lost 2 bases and the J segment 2 bases; nucleotides outside the gene matches: 8. Germline assignment: CDR1 SGHRS and CDR2 YFSETQ. The CDR3 runs to 17 residues.

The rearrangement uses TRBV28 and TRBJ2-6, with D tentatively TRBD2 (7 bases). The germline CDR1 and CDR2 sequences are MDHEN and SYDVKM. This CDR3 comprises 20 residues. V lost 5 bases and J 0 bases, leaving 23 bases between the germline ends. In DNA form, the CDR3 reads TGTGCCAGCAGTCACTTGGCGTGGGGGGGGGCGGACTCTGGGGCCAACGTCCTGACTTTC. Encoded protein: CASSHLAWGGADSGANVLTF.

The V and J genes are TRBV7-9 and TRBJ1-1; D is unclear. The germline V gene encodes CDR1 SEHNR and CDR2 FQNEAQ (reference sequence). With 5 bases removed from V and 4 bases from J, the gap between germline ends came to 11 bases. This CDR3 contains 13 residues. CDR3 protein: CASSPESPTEAFF. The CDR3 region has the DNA TGTGCCAGCAGCCCGGAGTCCCCCACTGAAGCTTTCTTT.

CDR3 bases: TGTGCCAGCAGCTTAGAGGGACAGAGACAAGAGACCCAGTACTTC. Translating gives CASSLEGQRQETQYF. This chain links TRBV11-2 with TRBJ2-5; 7 bases match TRBD1. V trimming: 0 bases; J trimming: 2 bases; junction bases outside the gene matches: 3. The CDR3 loop spans 15 amino acids. CDR1 is SGHAT, CDR2 FQNNGV, per germline.

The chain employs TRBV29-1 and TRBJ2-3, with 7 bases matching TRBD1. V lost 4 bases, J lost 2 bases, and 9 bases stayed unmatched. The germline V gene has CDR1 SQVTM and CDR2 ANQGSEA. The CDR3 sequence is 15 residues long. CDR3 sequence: CSVAPGTDNTDTQYF. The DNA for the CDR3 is TGCAGCGTTGCCCCCGGGACAGATAACACAGATACGCAGTATTTT.

CDR3 DNA sequence: TGTGCCTGGAGTGTCGGCGGGACAGGGCTATTTGAAAAACTGTTTTTT. It specifies CAWSVGGTGLFEKLFF. The V call is TRBV30, the J call TRBJ1-4; the match to TRBD1 covers 9 bases. J lost 7 bases, V lost 0 bases, and 9 bases had no gene match. The germline V gene encodes CDR1 GTSNPN and CDR2 SVGIG (reference sequence). The CDR3 length is 16 residues. Using reference TRBV30 and TRBJ1-4 for the parts outside the CDR3, the full variable domain is SQTIHQWPATLVQPVGSPLSLECTVEGTSNPNLYWYRQAAGRGLQLLFYSVGIGQISSEVPQNLSASRPQDRQFILSSKKLLLSDSGFYLCAWSVGGTGLFEKLFFGSGTQLSVL.

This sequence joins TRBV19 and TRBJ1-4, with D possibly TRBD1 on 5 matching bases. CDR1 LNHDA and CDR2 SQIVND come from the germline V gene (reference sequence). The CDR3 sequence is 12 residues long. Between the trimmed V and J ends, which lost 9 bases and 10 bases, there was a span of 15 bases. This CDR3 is CASRDGLGKLFF. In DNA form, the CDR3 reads TGTGCCAGCAGGGATGGTTTGGGAAAACTGTTTTTT.